This section outlines one T cell receptor beta chain sequence together with its context. In the original workflow: Estimated nucleated cell counts came from reference gene primer amplification. TCRdb's copy holds only in-frame clones and misses some; the assay was immunoSEQ multiplex PCR. From that table come the V and J calls and clone size; the DNA was used to work out D and trimming. The sample yields about 140,000 clones, roughly 84% seen once. This entry is derived from a study of blood T cell repertoires in COVID-19. On the study more broadly: Italy, Spain and the United States were the sources of the convalescent and acute COVID-19 samples. Nucleic acid was either cDNA or gDNA, and it came from T cells, B-cell-depleted T cells, or PBMCs.

This clonotype was obtained from a woman aged 55-69 years with acute or convalescent COVID-19. Sequences were obtained from peripheral blood.

CDR3 sequence (DNA): TGTGCCACCAACCAGCTCCAGGGTTTTCGAGAAAAACTGTTTTTT. Its protein product is CATNQLQGFREKLFF. The V and J genes are TRBV15 and TRBJ1-4; TRBD1 might be the D (5 bases). Trimming removed 7 bases from V and 8 bases from J, with 20 bases in between. The CDR3 sequence is 15 residues long. Germline loops: CDR1 LNHNV, CDR2 YYDKDF (reference sequence).